A single TCR beta chain is shown here with its context. Profiling relied on immunoSEQ multiplex PCR, and the TCRdb table lists in-frame clones only, not all of them. The profile covers around 50,000 clones, with almost 95% appearing a single time and about 4.5% taken by the ten largest. This CDR3 spans 17 amino acids. Per the germline V gene, CDR1 is SNHLY and CDR2 is FYNNEI. Trimming took 3 bases from V and 1 from J; bases not matched to a gene: 7. This specimen belongs to a study of T cell changes during pregnancy in multiple sclerosis. This sample comprised CD8+ T cells from peripheral blood mononuclear cells, obtained in the first trimester of pregnancy. The rearrangement links TRBV2 to TRBJ2-1, with TRBD2 matching 9 bases. The sequence was collected from a female donor with multiple sclerosis, enrolled in a pregnancy study. This chain's CDR3 is CASSDGVAGVSYNEQFF. CDR3 DNA: TGTGCCAGCAGTGATGGGGTAGCGGGGGTTTCCTACAATGAGCAGTTCTTC.